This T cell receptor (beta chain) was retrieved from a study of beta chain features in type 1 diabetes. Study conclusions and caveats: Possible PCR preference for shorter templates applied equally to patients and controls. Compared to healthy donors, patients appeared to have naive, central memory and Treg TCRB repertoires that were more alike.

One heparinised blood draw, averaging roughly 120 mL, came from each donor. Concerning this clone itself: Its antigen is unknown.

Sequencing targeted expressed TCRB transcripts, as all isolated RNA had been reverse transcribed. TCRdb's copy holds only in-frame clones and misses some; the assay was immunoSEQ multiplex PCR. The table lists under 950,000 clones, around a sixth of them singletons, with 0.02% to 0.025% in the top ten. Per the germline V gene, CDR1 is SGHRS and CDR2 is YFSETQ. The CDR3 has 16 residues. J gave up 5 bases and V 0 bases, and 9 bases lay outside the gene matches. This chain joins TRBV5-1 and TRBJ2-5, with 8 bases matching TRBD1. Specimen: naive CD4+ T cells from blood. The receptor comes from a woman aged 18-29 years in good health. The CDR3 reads CASSLVGAGGGETQYF. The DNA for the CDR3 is TGCGCCAGCAGCTTGGTCGGAGCAGGGGGCGGTGAGACCCAGTACTTC. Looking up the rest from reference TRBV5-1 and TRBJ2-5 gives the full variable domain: KAGVTQTPRYLIKTRGQQVTLSCSPISGHRSVSWYQQTPGQGLQFLFEYFSETQRNKGNFPGRFSGRQFSNSRSEMNVSTLELGDSALYLCASSLVGAGGGETQYFGPGTRLLVL.